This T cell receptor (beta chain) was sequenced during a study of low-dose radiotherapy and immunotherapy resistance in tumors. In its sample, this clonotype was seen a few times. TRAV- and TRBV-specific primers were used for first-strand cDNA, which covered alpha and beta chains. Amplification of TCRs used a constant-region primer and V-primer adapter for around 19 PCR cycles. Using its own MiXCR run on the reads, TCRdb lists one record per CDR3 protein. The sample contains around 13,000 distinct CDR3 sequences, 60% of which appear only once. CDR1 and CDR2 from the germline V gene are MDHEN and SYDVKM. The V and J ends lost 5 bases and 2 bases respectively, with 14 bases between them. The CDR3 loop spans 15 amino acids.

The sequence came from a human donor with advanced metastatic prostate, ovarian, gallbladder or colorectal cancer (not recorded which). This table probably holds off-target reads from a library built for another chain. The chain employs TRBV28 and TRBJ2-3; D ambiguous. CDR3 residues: CASSNPGSYTDTQYF. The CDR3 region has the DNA TGTGCCAGCAGTAACCCCGGAAGTTACACAGATACGCAGTATTTT.